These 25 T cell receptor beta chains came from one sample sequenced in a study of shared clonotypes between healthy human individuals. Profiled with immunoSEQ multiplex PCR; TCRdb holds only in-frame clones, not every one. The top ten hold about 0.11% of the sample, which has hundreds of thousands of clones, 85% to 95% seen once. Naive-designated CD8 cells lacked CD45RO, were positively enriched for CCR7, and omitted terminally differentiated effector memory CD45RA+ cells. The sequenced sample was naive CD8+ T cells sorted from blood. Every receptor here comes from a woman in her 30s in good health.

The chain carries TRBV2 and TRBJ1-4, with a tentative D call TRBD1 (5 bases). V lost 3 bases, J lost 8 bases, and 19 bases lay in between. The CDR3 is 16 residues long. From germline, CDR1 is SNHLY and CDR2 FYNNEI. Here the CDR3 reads CASSDVLGEPHEKLFF. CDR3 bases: TGTGCCAGCAGTGATGTTTTAGGGGAACCGCACGAAAAACTGTTTTTT. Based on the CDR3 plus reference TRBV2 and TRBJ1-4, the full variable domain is EPEVTQTPSHQVTQMGQEVILRCVPISNHLYFYWYRQILGQKVEFLVSFYNNEISEKSEIFDDQFSVERPDGSNFTLKIRSTKLEDSAMYFCASSDVLGEPHEKLFFGSGTQLSVL.

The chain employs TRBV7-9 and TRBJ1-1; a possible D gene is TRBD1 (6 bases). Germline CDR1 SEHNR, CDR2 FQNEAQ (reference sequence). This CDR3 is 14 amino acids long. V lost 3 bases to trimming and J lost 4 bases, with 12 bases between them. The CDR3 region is CASSFYRDGTEAFF. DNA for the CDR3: TGTGCCAGCAGCTTTTACAGGGATGGCACTGAAGCTTTCTTT. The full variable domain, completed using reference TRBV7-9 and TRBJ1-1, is DTGVSQNPRHKITKRGQNVTFRCDPISEHNRLYWYRQTLGQGPEFLTYFQNEAQLEKSRLLSDRFSAERPKGSFSTLEIQRTEQGDSAMYLCASSFYRDGTEAFFGQGTRLTVV.

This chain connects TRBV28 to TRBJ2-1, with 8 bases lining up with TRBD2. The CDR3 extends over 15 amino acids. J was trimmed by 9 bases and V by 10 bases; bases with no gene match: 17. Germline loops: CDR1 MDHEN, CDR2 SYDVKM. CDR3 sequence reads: CATVNSGSLSGEQFF. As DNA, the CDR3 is TGTGCCACCGTGAACAGCGGGAGCCTATCGGGTGAGCAGTTCTTC.

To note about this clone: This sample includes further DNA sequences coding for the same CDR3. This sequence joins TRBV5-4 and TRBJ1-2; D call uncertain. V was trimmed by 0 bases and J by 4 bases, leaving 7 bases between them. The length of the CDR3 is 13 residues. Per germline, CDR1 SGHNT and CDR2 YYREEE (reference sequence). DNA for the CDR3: TGTGCCAGCAGCTTGGAGTCCACCTATGGCTACACCTTC. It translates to CASSLESTYGYTF.

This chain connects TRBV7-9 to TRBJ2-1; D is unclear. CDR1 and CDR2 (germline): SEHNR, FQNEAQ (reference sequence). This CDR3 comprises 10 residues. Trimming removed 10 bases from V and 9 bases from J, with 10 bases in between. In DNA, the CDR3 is TGTGCCATCCTAGGGCCTGAGCAGTTCTTC. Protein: CAILGPEQFF. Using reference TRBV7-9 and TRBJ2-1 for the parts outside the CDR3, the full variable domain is DTGVSQNPRHKITKRGQNVTFRCDPISEHNRLYWYRQTLGQGPEFLTYFQNEAQLEKSRLLSDRFSAERPKGSFSTLEIQRTEQGDSAMYLCAILGPEQFFGPGTRLTVL.

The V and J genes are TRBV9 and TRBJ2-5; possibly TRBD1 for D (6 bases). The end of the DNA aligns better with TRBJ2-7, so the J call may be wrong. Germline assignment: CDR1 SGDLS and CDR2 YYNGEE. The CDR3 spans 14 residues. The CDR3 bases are TGTGCCAGCAGCGCACAAAACAGGGACTACGAGCAGTACTTC. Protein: CASSAQNRDYEQYF.

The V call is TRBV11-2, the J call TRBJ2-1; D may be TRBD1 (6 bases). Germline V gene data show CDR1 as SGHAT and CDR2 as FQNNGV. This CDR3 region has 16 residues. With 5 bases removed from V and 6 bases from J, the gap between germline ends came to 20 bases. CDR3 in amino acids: CASSHRFRGATNEQFF. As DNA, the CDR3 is TGTGCCAGCAGCCATCGATTCAGGGGAGCGACCAATGAGCAGTTCTTC.

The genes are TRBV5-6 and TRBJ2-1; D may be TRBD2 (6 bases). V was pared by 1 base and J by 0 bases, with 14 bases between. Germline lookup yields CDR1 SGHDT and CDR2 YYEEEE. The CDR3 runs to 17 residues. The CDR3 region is CASSLPGTLSSYNEQFF. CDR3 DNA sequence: TGTGCCAGCAGCTTGCCCGGGACTTTAAGCTCCTACAATGAGCAGTTCTTC.

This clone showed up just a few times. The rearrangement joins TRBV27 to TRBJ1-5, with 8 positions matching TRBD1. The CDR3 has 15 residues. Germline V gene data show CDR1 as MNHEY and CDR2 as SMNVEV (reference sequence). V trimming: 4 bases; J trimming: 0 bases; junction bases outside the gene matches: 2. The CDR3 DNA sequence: TGTGCCAGCAGTTCGACAGGGGATAGCAATCAGCCCCAGCATTTT. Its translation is CASSSTGDSNQPQHF.

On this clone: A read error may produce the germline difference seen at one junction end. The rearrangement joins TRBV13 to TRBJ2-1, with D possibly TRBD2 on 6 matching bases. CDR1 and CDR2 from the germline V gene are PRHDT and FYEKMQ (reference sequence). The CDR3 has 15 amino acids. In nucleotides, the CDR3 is TGTGCCAGCAGCCTAGGGACTGGCTCCTACAATGAGCAGTTCTTC. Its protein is CASSLGTGSYNEQFF.

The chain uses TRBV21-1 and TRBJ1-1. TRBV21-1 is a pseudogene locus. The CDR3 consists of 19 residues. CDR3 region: CASESIGAIRSPMNTEAFF. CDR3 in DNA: TGTGCCAGCGAAAGTATAGGAGCAATCCGGTCCCCTATGAACACTGAAGCTTTCTTT.

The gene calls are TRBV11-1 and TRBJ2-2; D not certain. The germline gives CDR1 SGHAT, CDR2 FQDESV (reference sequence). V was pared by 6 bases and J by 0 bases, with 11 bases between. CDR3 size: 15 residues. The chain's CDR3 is CASSRAWTNTGELFF. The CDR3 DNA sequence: TGTGCCAGCAGTAGGGCCTGGACGAACACCGGGGAGCTGTTTTTT.

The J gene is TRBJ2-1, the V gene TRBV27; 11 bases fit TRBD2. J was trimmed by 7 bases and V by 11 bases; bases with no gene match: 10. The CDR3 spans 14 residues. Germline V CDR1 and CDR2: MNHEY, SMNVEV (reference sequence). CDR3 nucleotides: TGTGCCGCGTCGGGACTAGCGGCCTCAAATGAGCAGTTCTTC. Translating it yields CAASGLAASNEQFF.

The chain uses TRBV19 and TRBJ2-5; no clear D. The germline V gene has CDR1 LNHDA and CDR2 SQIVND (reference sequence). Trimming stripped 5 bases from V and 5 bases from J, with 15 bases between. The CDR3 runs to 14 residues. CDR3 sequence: CASSVLAFVETQYF. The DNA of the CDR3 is TGTGCCAGTAGTGTCCTTGCTTTTGTGGAGACCCAGTACTTC.

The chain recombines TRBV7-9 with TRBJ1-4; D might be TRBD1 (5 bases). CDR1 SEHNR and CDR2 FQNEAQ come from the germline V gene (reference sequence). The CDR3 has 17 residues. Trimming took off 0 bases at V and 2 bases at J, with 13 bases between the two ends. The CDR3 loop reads CASSLAAGLHTNEKLFF. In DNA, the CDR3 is TGTGCCAGCAGCTTAGCGGCAGGGTTACATACTAATGAAAAACTGTTTTTT.

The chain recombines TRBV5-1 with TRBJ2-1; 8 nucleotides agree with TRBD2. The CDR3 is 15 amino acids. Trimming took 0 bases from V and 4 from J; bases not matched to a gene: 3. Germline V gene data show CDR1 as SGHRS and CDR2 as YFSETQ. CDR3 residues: CASSLGRGVYNEQFF. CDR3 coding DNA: TGCGCCAGCAGCTTGGGGCGGGGGGTGTACAATGAGCAGTTCTTC. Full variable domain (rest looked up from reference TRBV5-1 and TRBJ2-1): KAGVTQTPRYLIKTRGQQVTLSCSPISGHRSVSWYQQTPGQGLQFLFEYFSETQRNKGNFPGRFSGRQFSNSRSEMNVSTLELGDSALYLCASSLGRGVYNEQFFGPGTRLTVL.

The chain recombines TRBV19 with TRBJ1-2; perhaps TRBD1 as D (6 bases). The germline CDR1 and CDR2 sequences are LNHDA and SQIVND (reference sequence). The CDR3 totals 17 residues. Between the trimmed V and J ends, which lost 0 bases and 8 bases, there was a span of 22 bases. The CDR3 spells CASSIDREDSELSGYTF. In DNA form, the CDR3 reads TGTGCCAGTAGTATAGATCGCGAGGACAGTGAGCTCTCAGGCTACACCTTC.

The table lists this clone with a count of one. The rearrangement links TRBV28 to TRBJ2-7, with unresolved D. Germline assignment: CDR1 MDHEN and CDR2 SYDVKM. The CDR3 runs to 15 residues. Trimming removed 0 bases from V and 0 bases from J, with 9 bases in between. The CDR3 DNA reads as TGTGCCAGCAGTTTATGGGGTCTGAACTCCTACGAGCAGTACTTC. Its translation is CASSLWGLNSYEQYF.

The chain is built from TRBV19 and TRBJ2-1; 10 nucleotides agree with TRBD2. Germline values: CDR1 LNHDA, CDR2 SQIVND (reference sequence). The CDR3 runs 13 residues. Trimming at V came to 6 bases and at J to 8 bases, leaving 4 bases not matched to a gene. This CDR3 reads CASRTSGSYEQFF. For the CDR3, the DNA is TGTGCCAGTAGGACTAGCGGGTCATATGAGCAGTTCTTC.

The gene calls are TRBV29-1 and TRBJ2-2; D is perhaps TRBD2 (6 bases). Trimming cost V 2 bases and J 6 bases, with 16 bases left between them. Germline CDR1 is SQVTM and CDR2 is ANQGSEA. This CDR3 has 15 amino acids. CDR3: CSVELARYRAGELFF. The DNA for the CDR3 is TGCAGCGTTGAACTAGCGAGATATAGGGCCGGGGAGCTGTTTTTT.

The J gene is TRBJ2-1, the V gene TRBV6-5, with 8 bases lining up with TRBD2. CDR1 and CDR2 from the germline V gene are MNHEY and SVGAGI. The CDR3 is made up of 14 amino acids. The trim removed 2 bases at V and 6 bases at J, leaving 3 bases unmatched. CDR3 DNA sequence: TGTGCCAGCAGTTACGGACTAGCAGGCAATGAGCAGTTCTTC. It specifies CASSYGLAGNEQFF.

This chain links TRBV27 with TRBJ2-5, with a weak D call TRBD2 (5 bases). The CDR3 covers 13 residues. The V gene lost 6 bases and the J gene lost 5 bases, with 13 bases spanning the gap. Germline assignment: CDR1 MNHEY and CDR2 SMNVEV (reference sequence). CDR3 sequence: CASRAGIKETQYF. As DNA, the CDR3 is TGTGCCAGCAGGGCCGGGATTAAGGAGACCCAGTACTTC.

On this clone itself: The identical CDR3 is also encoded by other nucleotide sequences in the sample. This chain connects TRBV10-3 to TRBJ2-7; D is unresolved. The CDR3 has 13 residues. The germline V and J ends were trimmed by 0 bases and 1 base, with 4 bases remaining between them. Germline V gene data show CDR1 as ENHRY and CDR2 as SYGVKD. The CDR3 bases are TGTGCCATCAGTGAGTCCAGTTCCTACGAGCAGTACTTC. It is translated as CAISESSSYEQYF.

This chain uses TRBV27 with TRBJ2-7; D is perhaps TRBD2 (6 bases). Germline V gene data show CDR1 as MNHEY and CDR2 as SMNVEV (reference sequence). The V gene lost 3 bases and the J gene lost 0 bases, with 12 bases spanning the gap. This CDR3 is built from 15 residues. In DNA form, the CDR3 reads TGTGCCAGCAGTTTGACCGGGACTCTCTCCTACGAGCAGTACTTC. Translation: CASSLTGTLSYEQYF.

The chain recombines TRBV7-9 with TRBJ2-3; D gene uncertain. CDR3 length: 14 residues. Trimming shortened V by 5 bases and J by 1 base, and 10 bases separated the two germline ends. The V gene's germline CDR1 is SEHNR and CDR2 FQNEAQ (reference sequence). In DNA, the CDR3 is TGTGCCAGCAGCCAATCACCTCGCACAGATACGCAGTATTTT. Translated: CASSQSPRTDTQYF. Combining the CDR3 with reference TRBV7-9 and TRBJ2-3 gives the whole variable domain DTGVSQNPRHKITKRGQNVTFRCDPISEHNRLYWYRQTLGQGPEFLTYFQNEAQLEKSRLLSDRFSAERPKGSFSTLEIQRTEQGDSAMYLCASSQSPRTDTQYFGPGTRLTVL.